The 3 T cell receptor beta chains given below trace back to one sample, sequenced in a study of OX40 agonist ivuxolimab in advanced cancers. Clones were sequenced by immunoSEQ multiplex PCR, and TCRdb holds only the in-frame ones, with some missing. The sample consists of more than 45,000 clones, around 83% of them appearing once. The sequenced sample was CD4+ or CD8+ T cells sorted from blood, obtained in a trial of the OX40 agonist ivuxolimab. The receptor source for this set is an adult with an advanced solid tumor such as melanoma, head and neck, liver or kidney cancer.

This sequence joins TRBV5-4 and TRBJ2-7; no clear D. This CDR3 is 13 amino acids long. The V gene lost 4 bases and the J gene lost 0 bases, with 8 bases spanning the gap. The germline gives CDR1 SGHNT, CDR2 YYREEE (reference sequence). The CDR3 region has the DNA TGTGCCAGCAGCCTGGACGGCTCCTACGAGCAGTACTTC. Its translation: CASSLDGSYEQYF.

J is TRBJ2-7 and V is TRBV5-4; 12 nucleotides match TRBD2. The CDR3 loop spans 15 amino acids. In germline, CDR1 is SGHNT, CDR2 YYREEE (reference sequence). Trimming took 4 bases from V and 5 from J; bases not matched to a gene: 7. As DNA, the CDR3 is TGTGCCAGCAGCGCCAGACTAGCGGGAGTAGACGAGCAGTACTTC. Amino acids: CASSARLAGVDEQYF.

This clone was detected a few times. The chain employs TRBV25-1 and TRBJ2-7, with 9 bases fitting TRBD1. This CDR3 region has 13 residues. Germline V lookup: CDR1 MGHDK, CDR2 SYGVNS. V was pared by 6 bases and J by 6 bases, with 6 bases of the junction left unmatched. CDR3 nucleotides: TGTGCCAGCAGGTTTGGGACAGGGCGCGAGCAGTACTTC. It is translated as CASRFGTGREQYF.